A single T cell receptor (beta chain) is shown here with its context. This record comes from a study of CD8+ T cells in alopecia areata. Germline lookup yields CDR1 SGHTA and CDR2 FQGNSA. The CDR3 is 14 amino acids. The V gene lost 4 bases and the J gene lost 3 bases, with 9 bases spanning the gap. RNA, once extracted, was reverse transcribed into cDNA for use as the sequencing template. The table came from immunoSEQ multiplex PCR; TCRdb's copy has only in-frame clones and leaves some out. Found here are under 250,000 clones, 50% to 70% of them singletons; the top ten hold around 0.46%. The sequence came from a human donor with alopecia areata. Here the sequenced sample was CD4+ T cells sorted from blood, taken at week 0. The chain has TRBV7-2 and TRBJ1-4; D is undetermined. CDR3 sequence reads: CASSYLGANEKLFF. CDR3 DNA: TGTGCCAGCAGCTACTTGGGAGCTAATGAAAAACTGTTTTTT.